The 22 T cell receptor beta chains below come from one sample, sequenced in a study of T cells after yellow fever vaccination. One entry per CDR3 protein results from TCRdb running MiXCR on the 5' RACE reads. The sample lists 300,000 to 400,000 distinct CDR3 sequences; about 10% were seen once. The sample consisted of CD4+ T cells sorted from PBMCs, taken 45 days after the yellow fever booster vaccination. These receptors were taken from a man in his late teens or twenties who received the YFV17D yellow fever vaccine.

V gene TRBV12-3 or TRBV12-4 combines with J gene TRBJ1-1, with 8 bases matching TRBD1. This CDR3 is 14 amino acids long. The ends lost 6 bases at V and 4 bases at J; junction bases unmatched: 7. The CDR3 DNA reads as TGTGCCAGCAGACCACAGGGGGTCCCCACTGAAGCTTTCTTT. The encoded protein is CASRPQGVPTEAFF.

V is TRBV7-8 and J is TRBJ2-4; 8 bases match TRBD1. The CDR3 extends over 18 amino acids. Trimming at V came to 5 bases and at J to 3 bases, leaving 15 bases not matched to a gene. CDR1 and CDR2 (germline): SGHVS, FQNEAQ. The CDR3 nucleotides are TGTGCCAGCAGCCCAACCCGCAGACAGGGGTTTGTCAAAAACATTCAGTACTTC. Amino acid sequence: CASSPTRRQGFVKNIQYF.

V is TRBV6-5 and J is TRBJ2-7, with D uncertain. CDR3 length equals 13 residues. Per germline, CDR1 MNHEY and CDR2 SVGAGI. The ends were cut back, 2 bases at V and 5 bases at J, with 10 bases in the middle. The CDR3 region has the DNA TGTGCCAGCAGTTACGTGGCAGTAAACGAGCAGTACGTC. It specifies CASSYVAVNEQYV.

In this sample, this clonotype turned up many times. The J gene is TRBJ1-5, the V gene TRBV12-3 or TRBV12-4; D is perhaps TRBD1 (5 bases). Trimming removed 0 bases from V and 2 bases from J, with 8 bases in between. CDR3 length equals 15 residues. The CDR3 protein is CASSLAGGGNQPQHF. The DNA for the CDR3 is TGTGCCAGCAGTTTAGCGGGGGGAGGCAATCAGCCCCAGCATTTT.

There are many counts of this clonotype. This chain joins TRBV6-5 and TRBJ1-1; no definite D call. Germline lookup yields CDR1 MNHEY and CDR2 SVGAGI. V was cut by 4 bases and J by 5 bases, with 14 bases left in between. This CDR3 comprises 14 residues. CDR3 in DNA: TGTGCCAGCAGTTTAGGCCCGATTAGGACTGAAGCTTTCTTT. Encoded protein: CASSLGPIRTEAFF.

V usage is TRBV5-1 and J usage is TRBJ1-4, with TRBD1 as a possible D gene (5 bases). CDR3 length: 14 amino acids. The V and J ends lost 3 bases and 5 bases respectively, with 11 bases between them. CDR1 and CDR2 from the germline V gene are SGHRS and YFSETQ. The CDR3 coding sequence is TGCGCCAGCAGCTCCGGGACGCAGAATGAAAAACTGTTTTTT. As protein: CASSSGTQNEKLFF.

DNA for the CDR3: TGTGCCAGCAGCTTAGAGGCAGGGATGTCACCCCTCCACTTT. Amino acids: CASSLEAGMSPLHF. The V and J genes are TRBV7-9 and TRBJ1-6; D is possibly TRBD1 (5 bases). The CDR3 runs to 14 residues. Germline CDR1 is SEHNR and CDR2 is FQNEAQ (reference sequence). The V end was cut by 1 base, the J end by 10 bases, with 11 bases between.

The V and J genes are TRBV11-2 and TRBJ1-2; tentatively, D is TRBD1 (5 bases). Trimming stripped 5 bases from V and 6 bases from J, with 19 bases between. Germline CDR1 and CDR2: SGHAT and FQNNGV. The CDR3 is made up of 15 amino acids. For the CDR3, the DNA is TGTGCCAGCAGCAGTGGGGCGAGGGTGTTTGATGGCTACACCTTC. Translated: CASSSGARVFDGYTF.

This chain connects TRBV15 to TRBJ2-6; the D call may be TRBD1 or TRBD2 (5 bases each). Trimming cost V 4 bases and J 0 bases, with 16 bases left between them. CDR1 is LNHNV, CDR2 YYDKDF, per germline (reference sequence). This CDR3 comprises 18 residues. This chain's CDR3 is CATSTGAGRHSGANVLTF. The CDR3 nucleotides read TGTGCCACCAGCACCGGGGCAGGACGGCACTCTGGGGCCAACGTCCTGACTTTC.

This clonotype came up a few times. The rearrangement uses TRBV28 and TRBJ2-2; 9 nucleotides align to TRBD2. Germline lookup yields CDR1 MDHEN and CDR2 SYDVKM. The CDR3 runs 15 residues. Trimming at V came to 9 bases and at J to 4 bases, leaving 9 bases not matched to a gene. The DNA for the CDR3 is TGTGCCAGTGTGCGGGGGGGGCCGAGCACCGGGGAGCTGTTTTTT. This encodes CASVRGGPSTGELFF.

This clonotype was observed a few times. The rearrangement links TRBV3-1 to TRBJ1-2; weak D call: TRBD1 (5 bases). The CDR3 is made up of 14 amino acids. From germline, CDR1 is LGHDT and CDR2 YNNKEL (reference sequence). V dropped 0 bases and J dropped 4 bases, with 9 bases sitting between them. This chain's CDR3 is CASSQDLGGYGYTF. CDR3 nucleotide sequence: TGTGCCAGCAGCCAAGATCTGGGGGGCTATGGCTACACCTTC.

This clonotype turned up a few times. This chain joins TRBV6-6 and TRBJ2-5, with TRBD1 matching over 9 bases. The CDR3 contains 15 residues. Looked up from germline, CDR1 is MNHNY and CDR2 is SVGAGI (reference sequence). V trimming: 6 bases; J trimming: 0 bases; junction bases outside the gene matches: 5. This chain's CDR3 is CASSRDRVYQETQYF. The CDR3 nucleotides read TGTGCCAGCAGCCGGGACAGGGTGTACCAAGAGACCCAGTACTTC.

This clonotype appeared a few times. The chain joins TRBV6-5 to TRBJ2-2; 8 positions match TRBD1. V was clipped by 5 bases and J by 3 bases; unmatched bases: 5. Per germline, CDR1 MNHEY and CDR2 SVGAGI. This CDR3 spans 15 amino acids. DNA of the CDR3: TGTGCCAGCAGTCCGGGACAGGTATACACCGGGGAGCTGTTTTTT. Translating gives CASSPGQVYTGELFF.

A few counts support this clonotype. The V gene is TRBV9, the J gene TRBJ2-5, with D perhaps TRBD1 (6 bases). CDR1 is SGDLS, CDR2 YYNGEE, per germline. The CDR3 contains 15 residues. Trimming removed 4 bases at V and 5 bases at J, with 18 bases between. The CDR3, as DNA: TGTGCCAGCAGCAGCCGCAGGGGCGGTGGGGAGACCCAGTACTTC. Translated: CASSSRRGGGETQYF.

Ten or more counts support this clonotype. The chain combines TRBV12-3 or TRBV12-4 with TRBJ1-5, with D uncertain. V gave up 3 bases and J gave up 2 bases, with 17 bases separating them. The CDR3 sequence is 17 residues long. CDR3 bases: TGTGCCAGCAGTTTGAGATCGATCGTTGGCGGCAATCAGCCCCAGCATTTT. Amino acids: CASSLRSIVGGNQPQHF.

The chain carries TRBV6-2 or TRBV6-3 and TRBJ2-2, with a possible D match to TRBD2 (5 bases). V gave up 2 bases and J gave up 7 bases, with 11 bases separating them. This CDR3 is built from 14 residues. Looked up from germline, CDR1 is MNHEY and CDR2 is SVGEGT. Here the CDR3 reads CASSYHGVDGELFF. CDR3 DNA sequence: TGTGCCAGCAGTTACCACGGGGTGGACGGGGAGCTGTTTTTT.

This clonotype was seen ten or more times. The rearrangement links TRBV12-3 or TRBV12-4 to TRBJ2-2; D gene unclear. V lost 3 bases and J lost 1, with 6 bases in between. The CDR3 length is 14 residues. CDR3 sequence reads: CASSFSLNTGELFF. CDR3 coding DNA: TGTGCCAGCAGTTTTTCGTTGAACACCGGGGAGCTGTTTTTT.

The chain is built from TRBV5-1 and TRBJ2-5; D might be TRBD2 (5 bases). The CDR3 contains 17 residues. CDR1 and CDR2 from the germline V gene are SGHRS and YFSETQ. Trimming removed 2 bases at V and 1 base at J, with 18 bases between. CDR3 bases: TGCGCCAGCAGCTTCTCGGTTGTAGCGACCCCCCAAGAGACCCAGTACTTC. This translates into CASSFSVVATPQETQYF.

This clonotype was counted many times. This rearrangement joins TRBV5-1 to TRBJ1-4, with D uncertain. Deletions cut 1 base from V and 6 bases from J, with 7 bases between. CDR1 and CDR2 (germline): SGHRS, YFSETQ. This CDR3 region has 13 residues. CDR3 sequence reads: CASSLQTDEKLFF. DNA of the CDR3: TGCGCCAGCAGCTTGCAAACAGATGAAAAACTGTTTTTT. The full variable domain, rest sourced from reference TRBV5-1 and TRBJ1-4, is KAGVTQTPRYLIKTRGQQVTLSCSPISGHRSVSWYQQTPGQGLQFLFEYFSETQRNKGNFPGRFSGRQFSNSRSEMNVSTLELGDSALYLCASSLQTDEKLFFGSGTQLSVL.

The chain recombines TRBV4-1 with TRBJ1-2, with D hard to call. Germline V gene sequence: CDR1 MGHRA, CDR2 YSYEKL. V lost 1 base and J 2 bases, leaving 11 bases between the germline ends. This CDR3 spans 15 amino acids. The CDR3 nucleotides read TGCGCCAGCAGCCAAGCGGCCTCAGGAAACTATGGCTACACCTTC. Protein: CASSQAASGNYGYTF.

The chain has TRBV15 and TRBJ2-5; D gene ambiguous. From germline, CDR1 is LNHNV and CDR2 YYDKDF (reference sequence). Trimming took off 3 bases at V and 1 base at J, with 3 bases between the two ends. This CDR3 is built from 12 residues. The CDR3 protein is CATSRPQETQYF. CDR3 in DNA: TGTGCCACCAGCAGGCCCCAAGAGACCCAGTACTTC.

CDR3 coding DNA: TGCGCCAGCAAATCCGGGAAAGAGACCCAGTACTTC. Translated: CASKSGKETQYF. The J gene is TRBJ2-5, the V gene TRBV5-1; tentatively, D is TRBD2 (5 bases). Between the trimmed V and J ends, which lost 6 bases and 3 bases, there was a span of 9 bases. This CDR3 is built from 12 residues. From germline, CDR1 is SGHRS and CDR2 YFSETQ.